Each of the 31 T cell receptor beta chains below was sequenced from the same sample in a study of vaccination and CD4 T cells after COVID-19. For these receptors, no antigen is known. Sequencing of the DNA from cultured CD4+ T cells was carried out with the Oncomine TCR Beta short-read assay. TCRdb ran MiXCR on the PCR reads and lists one entry per CDR3 protein. The top ten clones hold around 15% of a sample with over 11,000 distinct CDR3 sequences, approximately 21% of them seen once. The treatment was: approximately 10-day PBMC culture with coronavirus spike peptide pools or control peptides (ViraFEST assay). The sequencing sample was made of cultured CD4+ T cells from blood. The origin of the receptors is a human donor with COVID-19.

The chain employs TRBV5-1 and TRBJ1-5; D might be TRBD1 (6 bases). CDR1 is SGHRS, CDR2 YFSETQ, per germline. V was clipped by 4 bases and J by 3 bases, with 17 bases between them. The CDR3 totals 16 residues. DNA for the CDR3: TGCGCCAGCAGCCCGGGGGCTTTTGGTCCCAATCAGCCCCAGCATTTT. Translating gives CASSPGAFGPNQPQHF. The full variable domain, with the rest looked up from reference TRBV5-1 and TRBJ1-5, is KAGVTQTPRYLIKTRGQQVTLSCSPISGHRSVSWYQQTPGQGLQFLFEYFSETQRNKGNFPGRFSGRQFSNSRSEMNVSTLELGDSALYLCASSPGAFGPNQPQHFGDGTRLSIL.

By frequency in the sample, this clonotype is medium-sized. This chain joins TRBV19 and TRBJ1-6, with 8 bases fitting TRBD1. The CDR3 totals 14 residues. V shed 3 bases, J shed 7 bases, and the junction held 2 bases outside the gene matches. CDR1 and CDR2 from the germline V gene are LNHDA and SQIVND (reference sequence). The CDR3 sequence is CASSIRGPNSPLHF. In nucleotides, the CDR3 is TGTGCCAGTAGTATCAGGGGGCCCAATTCACCCCTCCACTTT.

The V gene is TRBV6-2 or TRBV6-3, the J gene TRBJ2-1; TRBD1 or TRBD2 may be the D gene (6 bases each). The CDR3 runs 14 residues. V lost 7 bases and J 3 bases, leaving 13 bases between the germline ends. Germline-derived CDR1 and CDR2 are MNHEY and SVGEGT. CDR3 coding DNA: TGTGCCAGCATTGAGGGGGGACACTACAATGAGCAGTTCTTC. The encoded protein is CASIEGGHYNEQFF.

This clonotype showed up just a few times. The CDR3 sequence is CASSLDLGGVQYF. The CDR3 nucleotides are TGTGCCAGCAGCTTAGATTTGGGGGGCGTTCAGTACTTC. The chain has TRBV11-2 and TRBJ2-4, with D perhaps assigned TRBD1 or TRBD2 (6 bases each). Germline CDR1 is SGHAT and CDR2 is FQNNGV. Trimming stripped 0 bases from V and 11 bases from J, with 11 bases between. This CDR3 spans 13 amino acids. Variable domain in full (rest from reference TRBV11-2 and TRBJ2-4): EAGVAQSPRYKIIEKRQSVAFWCNPISGHATLYWYQQILGQGPKLLIQFQNNGVVDDSQLPKDRFSAERLKGVDSTLKIQPAKLEDSAVYLCASSLDLGGVQYFGAGTRLSVL.

This clonotype was counted a few times. The chain employs TRBV7-6 and TRBJ2-3; D possibly corresponds to TRBD2 (6 bases). This CDR3 comprises 16 residues. V lost 1 base to trimming and J lost 2 bases, with 13 bases between them. Germline CDR1 is SGHVS and CDR2 is FNYEAQ. CDR3 in amino acids: CASSLVSGDDTDTQYF. In DNA, the CDR3 is TGTGCCAGCAGCTTAGTTTCGGGGGATGACACAGATACGCAGTATTTT.

This chain uses TRBV7-2 with TRBJ1-4; weak D call: TRBD1 (5 bases). The CDR3 covers 14 residues. In germline, CDR1 is SGHTA, CDR2 FQGNSA. Trimming removed 1 base from V and 4 bases from J, with 7 bases in between. In nucleotides, the CDR3 is TGTGCCAGCAGCTTAGAGACAGTTAATGAAAAACTGTTTTTT. It specifies CASSLETVNEKLFF.

This clonotype was seen only a few times. The V and J genes are TRBV10-3 and TRBJ2-5; TRBD2 might be the D (5 bases). V was pared by 2 bases and J by 5 bases, with 15 bases between. The CDR3 spans 15 residues. Germline CDR1 and CDR2: ENHRY and SYGVKD. As DNA, the CDR3 is TGTGCCATCAGTGAGGGCCCAGCGGAAGTGGAGACCCAGTACTTC. It translates to CAISEGPAEVETQYF.

The chain uses TRBV27 and TRBJ2-2; a possible D gene is TRBD2 (5 bases). The germline V gene encodes CDR1 MNHEY and CDR2 SMNVEV (reference sequence). This CDR3 has 14 amino acids. The germline V and J ends were trimmed by 7 bases and 6 bases, with 15 bases remaining between them. CDR3 residues: CASNAGIAPGELFF. CDR3 bases: TGTGCCAGCAACGCCGGGATAGCGCCCGGGGAGCTGTTTTTT.

The chain carries TRBV29-1 and TRBJ1-3; maybe TRBD1 (5 bases). CDR1 SQVTM and CDR2 ANQGSEA come from the germline V gene. The V end lost 4 bases, the J end lost 5 bases, and 21 bases lay between the germline ends. The CDR3 consists of 16 residues. CDR3 amino acids: CSVGDGGDIIRNTIYF. CDR3 coding DNA: TGCAGCGTTGGGGACGGGGGAGACATTATTAGAAACACCATATATTTT.

The rearrangement links TRBV19 to TRBJ1-2; possibly TRBD1 for D (6 bases). Trimming pared 1 base from V and 7 bases from J, leaving 19 bases between. Germline lookup yields CDR1 LNHDA and CDR2 SQIVND (reference sequence). The CDR3 runs to 16 residues. For the CDR3, the DNA is TGTGCCAGTAGTATAGGACTGGTGGCAGGGGATAGTGGCTACACCTTC. Amino acid sequence: CASSIGLVAGDSGYTF.

The genes are TRBV12-3 or TRBV12-4 and TRBJ1-3; TRBD1 is a possible D gene (5 bases). The germline V and J ends were trimmed by 7 bases and 0 bases, with 13 bases remaining between them. The CDR3 runs to 15 residues. The DNA of the CDR3 is TGTGCCAGCAATGAGGGACGGGCCTCTGGAAACACCATATATTTT. It is translated as CASNEGRASGNTIYF.

In this sample, this clonotype turned up a few times. The rearrangement links TRBV6-5 to TRBJ1-4; 9 bases map to TRBD1. Germline V gives CDR1 MNHEY, CDR2 SVGAGI. CDR3 size: 15 residues. J gave up 7 bases and V 4 bases, and 7 bases lay outside the gene matches. The CDR3 sequence is CASSSGTGRAEKLFF. The CDR3 nucleotides read TGTGCCAGCAGTTCCGGGACAGGGCGGGCTGAAAAACTGTTTTTT.

The genes are TRBV7-2 and TRBJ1-2; D may be TRBD1 (5 bases). Trimming took off 2 bases at V and 1 base at J, with 17 bases between the two ends. CDR1 and CDR2 from the germline V gene are SGHTA and FQGNSA. CDR3 size: 17 residues. The CDR3 here is CASSLTQGRAINYGYTF. DNA of the CDR3: TGTGCCAGCAGCTTAACCCAGGGCAGGGCTATTAACTATGGCTACACCTTC.

This rearrangement joins TRBV11-2 to TRBJ1-5, with no clear D. V was trimmed by 1 base and J by 5 bases, leaving 9 bases between them. The CDR3 sequence is 14 residues long. Per germline, CDR1 SGHAT and CDR2 FQNNGV. The chain's CDR3 is CASSLGRVDQPQHF. CDR3 coding DNA: TGTGCCAGCAGCTTAGGGCGGGTAGATCAGCCCCAGCATTTT.

The chain carries TRBV11-2 and TRBJ2-5; D not resolved. CDR3 size: 14 residues. The germline CDR1 and CDR2 sequences are SGHAT and FQNNGV. The ends were cut back, 0 bases at V and 1 base at J, with 6 bases in the middle. CDR3 sequence reads: CASSLDLSQETQYF. In DNA, the CDR3 is TGTGCCAGCAGCTTAGACCTATCCCAAGAGACCCAGTACTTC.

The table lists this clonotype with a few counts. The chain employs TRBV18 and TRBJ2-5; 9 bases line up with TRBD1. V shed 1 base, J shed 5 bases, and the junction held 5 bases outside the gene matches. The CDR3 is 15 residues long. The germline CDR1 and CDR2 sequences are KGHSH and LQKENI. CDR3 nucleotides: TGTGCCAGCTCACCACGACAGGGGGAAGGGGAGACCCAGTACTTC. It codes for CASSPRQGEGETQYF.

The V call is TRBV7-9, the J call TRBJ2-7; D possibly corresponds to TRBD2 (5 bases). CDR1 and CDR2 from the germline V gene are SEHNR and FQNEAQ (reference sequence). V was pared by 1 base and J by 7 bases, with 11 bases between. This CDR3 is 13 amino acids long. The CDR3 loop is CASSLEATGEQYF. The CDR3 region has the DNA TGTGCCAGCAGCTTAGAGGCGACGGGGGAGCAGTACTTC.

This clonotype was counted a few times. The chain joins TRBV6-5 to TRBJ1-2; TRBD1 is a possible D gene (5 bases). The CDR3 extends over 13 amino acids. Germline loops: CDR1 MNHEY, CDR2 SVGAGI. The V and J ends lost 2 bases and 4 bases respectively, with 8 bases between them. In DNA form, the CDR3 reads TGTGCCAGCAGTTACCAGGGCACCTATGGCTACACCTTC. Translating it yields CASSYQGTYGYTF.

The gene calls are TRBV5-1 and TRBJ1-6; the D is unclear. V was clipped by 5 bases and J by 6 bases, with 12 bases between them. Germline V gene lookup returns CDR1 SGHRS and CDR2 YFSETQ. There are 14 residues in the CDR3. Written as DNA, the CDR3 is TGCGCCAGCAGTTACGACGGGAGTAATTCACCCCTCCACTTT. Its protein product is CASSYDGSNSPLHF.

In this sample, this clonotype turned up a few times. The gene calls are TRBV25-1 and TRBJ2-1; maybe TRBD2 (5 bases). Deletions cut 7 bases from V and 4 bases from J, with 5 bases between. The CDR3 is 11 amino acids. CDR1 and CDR2 (germline): MGHDK, SYGVNS. This CDR3 reads CASTGYNEQFF. CDR3 DNA sequence: TGTGCCAGCACGGGGTACAATGAGCAGTTCTTC.

The V gene is TRBV20-1, the J gene TRBJ2-5; 8 positions match TRBD1. Germline V CDR1 and CDR2: DFQATT, SNEGSKA (reference sequence). This CDR3 spans 13 amino acids. J was trimmed by 5 bases and V by 3 bases; bases with no gene match: 5. CDR3 residues: CSASPRGRETQYF. The DNA for the CDR3 is TGCAGTGCTAGCCCCAGGGGGCGGGAGACCCAGTACTTC.

This clonotype has more than one count but fewer than ten. J is TRBJ1-5 and V is TRBV11-2; D perhaps matches TRBD1 (5 bases). The CDR3 is made up of 14 amino acids. The V gene lost 5 bases and the J gene lost 2 bases, with 10 bases spanning the gap. The germline V gene has CDR1 SGHAT and CDR2 FQNNGV. The CDR3 region is CASSPVGGNQPQHF. The CDR3, as DNA: TGTGCCAGCAGCCCAGTGGGGGGCAATCAGCCCCAGCATTTT.

The rearrangement links TRBV28 to TRBJ1-3; no clear D. Germline V gives CDR1 MDHEN, CDR2 SYDVKM. The CDR3 runs to 15 residues. Trimming left V 6 bases short and J 2 bases short, with 14 bases between. The chain's CDR3 is CASRDDTRAGNTIYF. As DNA, the CDR3 is TGTGCCAGCAGGGACGACACGAGGGCTGGAAACACCATATATTTT.

In its sample, this clonotype is medium-sized (0.01 to 0.1%). The chain links TRBV5-1 to TRBJ1-2, with 9 bases identical to TRBD1. The V segment lost 5 bases and the J segment 6 bases; nucleotides outside the gene matches: 20. This CDR3 contains 18 residues. Germline V gene sequence: CDR1 SGHRS, CDR2 YFSETQ. CDR3 nucleotides: TGCGCCAGCAGACCGACAGGGGGGAATGTCCCGACTTTGAATGGCTACACCTTC. Protein product: CASRPTGGNVPTLNGYTF.

The chain combines TRBV24-1 with TRBJ2-7; TRBD1 is a possible D gene (6 bases). Looked up from germline, CDR1 is KGHDR and CDR2 is SFDVKD. Trimming removed 5 bases from V and 1 base from J, with 14 bases in between. The CDR3 is made up of 15 amino acids. The CDR3, as DNA: TGTGCCACCAGTGGACCCGGGACACGATCCTACGAGCAGTACTTC. It specifies CATSGPGTRSYEQYF.

This clonotype occurred a few times. The chain uses TRBV27 and TRBJ2-7; no firm D call. The germline CDR1 and CDR2 sequences are MNHEY and SMNVEV (reference sequence). The CDR3 spans 11 residues. V dropped 6 bases and J dropped 6 bases, with 9 bases sitting between them. CDR3 in amino acids: CASSSRREQYF. The CDR3 DNA reads as TGTGCCAGCAGCAGTCGTCGCGAGCAGTACTTC.

V usage is TRBV9 and J usage is TRBJ2-1, with 8 bases that match TRBD1. Germline V lookup: CDR1 SGDLS, CDR2 YYNGEE. The CDR3 length is 17 residues. Trimming at V came to 0 bases and at J to 5 bases, leaving 10 bases not matched to a gene. The CDR3 sequence: CASSVGEGTGSHNEQFF. The CDR3 DNA sequence: TGTGCCAGCAGCGTAGGCGAGGGGACAGGATCACACAATGAGCAGTTCTTC.

The genes are TRBV7-2 and TRBJ2-2, with D unresolved. The germline V gene encodes CDR1 SGHTA and CDR2 FQGNSA. Trimming removed 5 bases at V and 4 bases at J, with 17 bases between. The CDR3 contains 16 residues. CDR3 coding DNA: TGTGCCAGCAGCCAAGTTCCCGGCGCTCTCACCGGGGAGCTGTTTTTT. This translates into CASSQVPGALTGELFF. Based on the CDR3 plus reference TRBV7-2 and TRBJ2-2, the full variable domain is GAGVSQSPSNKVTEKGKDVELRCDPISGHTALYWYRQSLGQGLEFLIYFQGNSAPDKSGLPSDRFSAERTGGSVSTLTIQRTQQEDSAVYLCASSQVPGALTGELFFGEGSRLTVL.

This clonotype was counted only a few times. The V gene is TRBV6-5, the J gene TRBJ2-6; TRBD1 might be the D (6 bases). Trimming cost V 4 bases and J 1 base, with 17 bases left between them. The CDR3 extends over 18 amino acids. CDR1 is MNHEY, CDR2 SVGAGI, per germline. The CDR3 is CASSLSGGGQSGANVLTF. DNA for the CDR3: TGTGCCAGCAGTTTATCCGGTGGGGGCCAATCTGGGGCCAACGTCCTGACTTTC.

This clonotype was recorded a few times. The chain recombines TRBV15 with TRBJ2-1; 12 positions agree with TRBD2. The germline gives CDR1 LNHNV, CDR2 YYDKDF (reference sequence). The CDR3 covers 15 residues. The ends lost 3 bases at V and 9 bases at J; junction bases unmatched: 6. This chain's CDR3 is CATSRTSGGPGEQFF. CDR3 nucleotide sequence: TGTGCCACCAGCAGGACTAGCGGGGGTCCCGGTGAGCAGTTCTTC.

The rearrangement uses TRBV20-1 and TRBJ2-3; TRBD1 matches at 8 bases. CDR1 is DFQATT, CDR2 SNEGSKA, per germline (reference sequence). The CDR3 consists of 16 residues. Trimming removed 6 bases from V and 3 bases from J; junction bases left unmatched: 14. The CDR3 sequence: CSAPQGAARLTDTQYF. In DNA, the CDR3 is TGCAGTGCCCCGCAGGGGGCGGCGAGGTTAACAGATACGCAGTATTTT.